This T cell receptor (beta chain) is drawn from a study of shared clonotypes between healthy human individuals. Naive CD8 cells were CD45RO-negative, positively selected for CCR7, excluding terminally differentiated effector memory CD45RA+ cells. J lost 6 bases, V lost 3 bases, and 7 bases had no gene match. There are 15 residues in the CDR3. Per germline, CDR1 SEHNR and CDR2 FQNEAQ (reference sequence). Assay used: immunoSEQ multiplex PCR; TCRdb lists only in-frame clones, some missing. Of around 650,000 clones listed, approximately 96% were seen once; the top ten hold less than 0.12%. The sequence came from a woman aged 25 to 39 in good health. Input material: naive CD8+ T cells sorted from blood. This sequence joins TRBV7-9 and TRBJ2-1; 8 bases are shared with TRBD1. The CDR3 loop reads CASSLGTGGPNEQFF. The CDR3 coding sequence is TGTGCCAGCAGCTTGGGGACAGGAGGGCCCAATGAGCAGTTCTTC.